These T cell receptor beta chains were read from a single sample in a study of breast tumors, draining lymph nodes, adjacent tissues. TCRdb analysed the multiplex PCR reads with MiXCR anew, one entry per CDR3 protein. The sample records fewer than 300,000 distinct CDR3 sequences, about a third being singletons. The sequencing sample was made of axillary lymph node tissue. These receptors were obtained from a female donor with breast cancer. Some clones in this sample may be carry-over from other donors' samples. CDR3s include the opening cysteine and the closing phenylalanine or tryptophan. The D gene is left open where the match is weak. Clone size appears in some rows only: once, few, many, or a class for an expanded clone.

length: 15; size: .; D: .; V: TRBV19; J: TRBJ2-3; CDR3: CASSPRDLGTDTQYF; DNA: TGTGCCAGTAGCCCCCGGGACTTAGGCACAGATACGCAGTATTTT
length: 13; size: many; D: TRBD1; V: TRBV20-1; J: TRBJ1-5; CDR3: CSAHQGVNQPQHF; DNA: TGCAGTGCTCATCAGGGGGTCAATCAGCCCCAGCATTTT
length: 16; size: .; D: TRBD1; V: TRBV7-2; J: TRBJ2-6; CDR3: CASSLRTGSGANVLTF; DNA: TGTGCCAGCAGCTTAAGGACAGGCTCCGGGGCCAACGTCCTGACTTTC
length: 16; size: .; D: .; V: TRBV7-9; J: TRBJ2-6; CDR3: CASSSGGFSGANVLTF; DNA: TGTGCCAGCAGCTCCGGGGGATTCTCTGGGGCCAACGTCCTGACTTTC
length: 14; size: .; D: .; V: TRBV10-3; J: TRBJ1-3; CDR3: CAPWREGSGNTIYF; DNA: TGTGCCCCCTGGCGGGAGGGCTCTGGAAACACCATATATTTT
length: 14; size: many; D: TRBD2; V: TRBV20-1; J: TRBJ2-7; CDR3: CSATPTSGSYEQYF; DNA: TGCAGTGCTACCCCGACTAGCGGGAGTTACGAGCAGTACTTC
length: 15; size: many; D: .; V: TRBV4-2; J: TRBJ2-1; CDR3: CASSQGAGPYNEQFF; DNA: TGTGCCAGCAGCCAAGGTGCAGGGCCCTACAATGAGCAGTTCTTC
length: 14; size: many; D: TRBD2; V: TRBV11-3; J: TRBJ2-7; CDR3: CASSGTSGTYEQYF; DNA: TGTGCCAGCAGCGGGACTAGCGGAACCTACGAGCAGTACTTC
length: 14; size: .; D: .; V: TRBV15; J: TRBJ2-6; CDR3: CATSRDKRANVLTF; DNA: TGTGCCACCAGCAGAGATAAGAGGGCCAACGTCCTGACTTTC
length: 16; size: .; D: .; V: TRBV5-1; J: TRBJ2-5; CDR3: CASSLDRVASIGAQYF; DNA: TGCGCCAGCAGCTTGGACAGGGTCGCCTCGATTGGGGCCCAGTACTTC
length: 15; size: many; D: TRBD2; V: TRBV2; J: TRBJ2-7; CDR3: CASRLAGGPVDEQYF; DNA: TGTGCCAGCAGATTAGCGGGAGGGCCGGTCGACGAGCAGTACTTC
length: 14; size: .; D: .; V: TRBV4-2; J: TRBJ2-5; CDR3: CASSQDGRDGTQYF; DNA: TGTGCCAGCAGCCAAGACGGAAGGGATGGGACCCAGTACTTC
length: 12; size: .; D: TRBD1; V: TRBV27; J: TRBJ1-5; CDR3: CASRAGGLPQHF; DNA: TGTGCCAGCAGGGCAGGGGGCTTGCCCCAGCATTTT
length: 17; size: many; D: TRBD2; V: TRBV12-3/TRBV12-4; J: TRBJ2-3; CDR3: CASSFPSGNSGTDTQYF; DNA: TGTGCCAGCAGTTTTCCTAGCGGGAATTCAGGCACAGATACGCAGTATTTT
length: 12; size: many; D: .; V: TRBV6-4; J: TRBJ2-3; CDR3: CASSDSADTQYF; DNA: TGTGCCAGCAGTGACTCTGCAGATACGCAGTATTTT
length: 14; size: .; D: .; V: TRBV4-2; J: TRBJ2-7; CDR3: CASSLTGELGEQYF; DNA: TGTGCCAGCAGCCTGACAGGCGAGCTGGGCGAGCAGTACTTC
length: 12; size: .; D: .; V: TRBV6-4; J: TRBJ2-2; CDR3: CASSDRPGELFF; DNA: TGTGCCAGCAGTGACCGACCCGGGGAGCTGTTTTTT
length: 16; size: many; D: TRBD1; V: TRBV5-1; J: TRBJ2-2; CDR3: CASSLSGTGRTGELFF; DNA: TGCGCCAGCAGCCTCAGCGGGACAGGGCGCACCGGGGAGCTGTTTTTT
length: 15; size: .; D: .; V: TRBV5-1; J: TRBJ2-7; CDR3: CASSLVTRGTYEQYF; DNA: TGTGCCAGCAGCCTGGTGACTAGAGGGACCTACGAGCAGTACTTC
length: 15; size: many; D: TRBD1; V: TRBV12-3/TRBV12-4; J: TRBJ1-6; CDR3: CASRSQGTGNSPLHF; DNA: TGTGCCAGCAGGTCCCAGGGGACAGGAAATTCACCCCTCCACTTT
length: 17; size: many; D: TRBD1; V: TRBV7-9; J: TRBJ2-3; CDR3: CASRTRVRGLSTDTQYF; DNA: TGTGCCAGCAGAACACGGGTCAGGGGGCTAAGCACAGATACGCAGTATTTT
length: 14; size: many; D: .; V: TRBV15; J: TRBJ2-5; CDR3: CATSRGLRGETQYF; DNA: TGTGCCACCAGCAGGGGACTTAGAGGGGAGACCCAGTACTTC
length: 14; size: many; D: .; V: TRBV19; J: TRBJ2-2; CDR3: CASSKVAGSGELFF; DNA: TGTGCCAGTAGTAAGGTCGCTGGGAGCGGGGAGCTGTTTTTT
length: 13; size: many; D: .; V: TRBV19; J: TRBJ1-6; CDR3: CASSVRHNSPLHF; DNA: TGTGCCAGTAGTGTACGACATAATTCACCCCTCCACTTT
length: 12; size: many; D: .; V: TRBV30; J: TRBJ1-4; CDR3: CAWSVRGEKLFF; DNA: TGTGCCTGGAGTGTAAGGGGTGAAAAACTGTTTTTT
length: 12; size: many; D: TRBD1; V: TRBV19; J: TRBJ2-1; CDR3: CASSPTGESQFF; DNA: TGTGCCAGTAGTCCGACAGGGGAATCGCAGTTCTTC
length: 13; size: few; D: .; V: TRBV5-5; J: TRBJ1-1; CDR3: CASSLGGQGMPFF; DNA: TGTGCCAGCAGCTTGGGGGGCCAGGGTATGCCTTTCTTT
length: 15; size: .; D: .; V: TRBV9; J: TRBJ2-3; CDR3: CASSASSGRGVTQYF; DNA: TGTGCCAGCAGTGCTAGTTCCGGGAGAGGGGTTACGCAGTATTTT
length: 14; size: many; D: .; V: TRBV29-1; J: TRBJ2-7; CDR3: CSVETPGHLYEQYF; DNA: TGCAGCGTTGAAACCCCGGGACACCTCTACGAGCAGTACTTC
length: 15; size: .; D: .; V: TRBV4-1; J: TRBJ1-1; CDR3: CAGSHIRDTRAEAFF; DNA: TGCGCCGGCAGCCATATACGGGACACGCGGGCTGAAGCTTTCTTT
length: 16; size: many; D: TRBD2; V: TRBV28; J: TRBJ2-7; CDR3: CASSPHTSGGSYEQYF; DNA: TGTGCCAGCAGTCCGCACACTAGCGGGGGCTCCTACGAGCAGTACTTC
length: 13; size: many; D: .; V: TRBV12-3/TRBV12-4; J: TRBJ2-1; CDR3: CASSLSVYNEQFF; DNA: TGTGCCAGCAGTTTGAGTGTCTACAATGAGCAGTTCTTC
length: 13; size: many; D: .; V: TRBV2; J: TRBJ2-7; CDR3: CASSEGPSDEQYF; DNA: TGTGCCAGCAGTGAAGGGCCGTCTGACGAGCAGTACTTC
length: 15; size: .; D: .; V: TRBV7-9; J: TRBJ1-5; CDR3: CASSFPPGGGQPQHF; DNA: TGTGCCAGCAGTTTCCCGCCGGGGGGCGGTCAGCCCCAGCATTTT
length: 14; size: many; D: TRBD1; V: TRBV6-4; J: TRBJ2-1; CDR3: CASSVDRGSNEQFF; DNA: TGTGCCAGCAGCGTTGACAGGGGGAGCAATGAGCAGTTCTTC
length: 17; size: .; D: .; V: TRBV7-8; J: TRBJ2-6; CDR3: CASSLTMGSTGANLLTF; DNA: TGTGCCAGCAGCCTAACTATGGGAAGCACCGGGGCCAACCTCCTGACTTTC